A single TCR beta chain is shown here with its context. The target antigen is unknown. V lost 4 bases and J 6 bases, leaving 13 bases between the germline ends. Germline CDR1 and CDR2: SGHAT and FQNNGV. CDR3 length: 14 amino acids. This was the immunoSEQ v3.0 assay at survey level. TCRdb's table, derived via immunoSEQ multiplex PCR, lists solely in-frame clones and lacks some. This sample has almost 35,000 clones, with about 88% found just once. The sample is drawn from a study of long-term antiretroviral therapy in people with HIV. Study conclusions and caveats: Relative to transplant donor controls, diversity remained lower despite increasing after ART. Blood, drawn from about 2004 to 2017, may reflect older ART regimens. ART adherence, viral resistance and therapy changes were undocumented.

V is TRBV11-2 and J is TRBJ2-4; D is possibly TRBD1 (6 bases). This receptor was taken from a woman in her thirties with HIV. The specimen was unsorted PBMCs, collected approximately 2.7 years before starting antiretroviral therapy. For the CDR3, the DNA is TGTGCCAGCAGCTCCCAGGGGCTTGGAAACATTCAGTACTTC. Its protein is CASSSQGLGNIQYF.